The clone carrying this T cell receptor beta chain has just a few counts. What it binds is not known. Generated by immunoSEQ multiplex PCR, the TCRdb table keeps only in-frame clones and is missing some. Here the sample spans roughly 70,000 clones, around 84% being singletons. The entry originates in a study of cytotoxic CD8 clonotypes in ibrutinib-treated CLL. Regarding the study as a whole: Clonality increased at ibrutinib response and stayed stable in sustained remission. At progression, however, it fell back toward baseline.

CDR3 length equals 19 residues. V lost 5 bases, J lost 9 bases, and 32 bases lay in between. Looked up from germline, CDR1 is SEHNR and CDR2 is FQNEAQ (reference sequence). Here the sequenced sample was PBMCs, taken at disease progression, from a patient treated with ibrutinib. This TCR was recovered from a human donor with chronic lymphocytic leukemia. The J gene is TRBJ2-1, the V gene TRBV7-9, with D tentatively TRBD2 (6 bases). The CDR3 coding sequence is TGTGCCAGCAGCACCCGTTACCTCGTAGGCGGGAATATGGTAATTGAGCAGTTCTTC. Its translation is CASSTRYLVGGNMVIEQFF.